The 4 T cell receptor beta chains below come from one sample, sequenced in a study of blood T cell repertoires in COVID-19. The table came from immunoSEQ multiplex PCR; TCRdb's copy has only in-frame clones and leaves some out. The table records 250,000 or so clones, 70% to 85% of them present only once. Sequencing was done on a sample of peripheral blood. Receptors originate from a woman of 80 years or more with acute or convalescent COVID-19.

This clone showed up just once. This chain links TRBV19 with TRBJ1-6; the match to TRBD1 covers 9 bases. The CDR3 spans 16 residues. CDR1 LNHDA and CDR2 SQIVND come from the germline V gene (reference sequence). The trim removed 5 bases at V and 10 bases at J, leaving 12 bases unmatched. Here the CDR3 DNA reads TGTGCCAGTAGTGTAACCGGGACAGGGATAGACTCACCCCTCCACTTT. It encodes CASSVTGTGIDSPLHF. The full variable domain, completed using reference TRBV19 and TRBJ1-6, is DGGITQSPKYLFRKEGQNVTLSCEQNLNHDAMYWYRQDPGQGLRLIYYSQIVNDFQKGDIAEGYSVSREKKESFPLTVTSAQKNPTAFYLCASSVTGTGIDSPLHFGNGTRLTVT.

The chain uses TRBV29-1 and TRBJ1-1; TRBD1 is a possible D gene (5 bases). Trimming pared 1 base from V and 1 base from J, leaving 10 bases between. Germline V gene lookup returns CDR1 SQVTM and CDR2 ANQGSEA. The CDR3 covers 14 residues. DNA of the CDR3: TGCAGCGTTGAAGCAGGGTCTAGGAACACTGAAGCTTTCTTT. It codes for CSVEAGSRNTEAFF.

This sequence joins TRBV2 and TRBJ1-2, with a possible D match to TRBD1 (6 bases). CDR1 is SNHLY, CDR2 FYNNEI, per germline. This CDR3 has 14 amino acids. V was pared by 5 bases and J by 4 bases, with 14 bases between. CDR3 sequence: CASSRTVLVYGYTF. For the CDR3, the DNA is TGTGCCAGCAGTCGGACAGTATTGGTCTATGGCTACACCTTC.

The CDR3: CASSGGWGVDQPQHF. CDR3 nucleotide sequence: TGTGCCAGTAGTGGGGGGTGGGGTGTGGATCAGCCCCAGCATTTT. The rearrangement links TRBV19 to TRBJ1-5, with D possibly TRBD1 on 5 matching bases. The CDR3 is 15 residues long. Looked up from germline, CDR1 is LNHDA and CDR2 is SQIVND (reference sequence). Trimming took 5 bases from V and 5 from J, leaving 16 bases between them.